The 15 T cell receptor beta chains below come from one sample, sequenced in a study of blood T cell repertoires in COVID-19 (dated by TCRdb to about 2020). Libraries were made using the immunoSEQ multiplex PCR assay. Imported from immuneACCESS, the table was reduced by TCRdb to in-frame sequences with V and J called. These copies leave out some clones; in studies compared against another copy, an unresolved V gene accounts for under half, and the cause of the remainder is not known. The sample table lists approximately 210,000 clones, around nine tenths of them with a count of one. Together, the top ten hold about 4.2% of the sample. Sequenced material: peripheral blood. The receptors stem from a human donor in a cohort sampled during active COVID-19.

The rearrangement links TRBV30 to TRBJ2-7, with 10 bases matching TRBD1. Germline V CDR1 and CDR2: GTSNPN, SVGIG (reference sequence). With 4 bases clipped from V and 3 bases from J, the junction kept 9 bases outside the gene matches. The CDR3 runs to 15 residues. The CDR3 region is CAWKTRQGALYEQYF. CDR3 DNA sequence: TGTGCCTGGAAGACCCGACAGGGGGCCCTCTACGAGCAGTACTTC.

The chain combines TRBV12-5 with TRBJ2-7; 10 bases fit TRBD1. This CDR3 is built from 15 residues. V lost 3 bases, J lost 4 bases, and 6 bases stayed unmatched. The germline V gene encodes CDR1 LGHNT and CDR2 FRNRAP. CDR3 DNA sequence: TGTGCTAGTGGTTTTGTCCGGGACAGGGGTTACGAGCAGTACTTC. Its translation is CASGFVRDRGYEQYF.

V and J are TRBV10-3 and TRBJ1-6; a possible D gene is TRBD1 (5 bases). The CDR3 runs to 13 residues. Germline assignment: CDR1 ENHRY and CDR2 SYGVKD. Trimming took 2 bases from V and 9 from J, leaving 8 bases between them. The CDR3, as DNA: TGTGCCATCAGTGAGGGACATAGTTCACCCCTCCACTTT. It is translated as CAISEGHSSPLHF.

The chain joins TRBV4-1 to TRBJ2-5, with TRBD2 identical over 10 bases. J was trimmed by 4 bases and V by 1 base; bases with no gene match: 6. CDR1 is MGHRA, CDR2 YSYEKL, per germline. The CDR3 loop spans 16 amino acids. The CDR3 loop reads CASSQVASGGAETQYF. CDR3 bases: TGCGCCAGCAGCCAAGTGGCTAGCGGGGGAGCAGAGACCCAGTACTTC.

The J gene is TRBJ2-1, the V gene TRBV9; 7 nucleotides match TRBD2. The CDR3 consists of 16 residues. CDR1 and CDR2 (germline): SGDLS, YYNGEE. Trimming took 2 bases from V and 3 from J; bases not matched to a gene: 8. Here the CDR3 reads CASSVDGRQNYNEQFF. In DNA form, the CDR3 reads TGTGCCAGCAGCGTTGACGGGAGGCAGAACTACAATGAGCAGTTCTTC.

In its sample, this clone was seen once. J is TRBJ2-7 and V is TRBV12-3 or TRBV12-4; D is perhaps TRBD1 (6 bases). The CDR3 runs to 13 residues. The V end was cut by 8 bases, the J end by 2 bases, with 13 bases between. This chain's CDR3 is CASAWDTTYEQYF. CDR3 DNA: TGTGCCAGCGCTTGGGACACGACCTACGAGCAGTACTTC.

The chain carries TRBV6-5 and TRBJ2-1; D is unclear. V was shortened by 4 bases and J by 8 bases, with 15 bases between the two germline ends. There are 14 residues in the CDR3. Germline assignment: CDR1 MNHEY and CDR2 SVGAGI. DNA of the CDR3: TGTGCCAGCAGTTGGTTCGGTAGCATTGATGAGCAGTTCTTC. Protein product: CASSWFGSIDEQFF.

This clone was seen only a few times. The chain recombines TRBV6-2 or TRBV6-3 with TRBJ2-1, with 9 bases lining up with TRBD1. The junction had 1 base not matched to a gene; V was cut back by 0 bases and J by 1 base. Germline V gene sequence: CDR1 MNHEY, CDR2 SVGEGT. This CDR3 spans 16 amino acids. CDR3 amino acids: CASSYSGTGSYNEQFF. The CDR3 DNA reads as TGTGCCAGCAGTTACTCTGGGACAGGGTCCTACAATGAGCAGTTCTTC.

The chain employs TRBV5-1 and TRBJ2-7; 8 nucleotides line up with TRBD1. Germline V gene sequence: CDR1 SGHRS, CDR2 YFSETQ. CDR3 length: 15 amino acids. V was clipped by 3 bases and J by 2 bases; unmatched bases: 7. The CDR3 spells CASSSGDRKAYEQYF. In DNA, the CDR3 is TGCGCCAGCAGCTCAGGGGACAGGAAAGCCTACGAGCAGTACTTC.

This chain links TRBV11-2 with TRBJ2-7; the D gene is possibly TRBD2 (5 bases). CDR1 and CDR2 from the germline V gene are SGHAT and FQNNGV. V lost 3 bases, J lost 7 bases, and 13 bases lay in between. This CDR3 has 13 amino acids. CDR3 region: CASSFAYSGEQYF. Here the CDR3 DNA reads TGTGCCAGCAGCTTTGCCTACTCGGGGGAGCAGTACTTC.

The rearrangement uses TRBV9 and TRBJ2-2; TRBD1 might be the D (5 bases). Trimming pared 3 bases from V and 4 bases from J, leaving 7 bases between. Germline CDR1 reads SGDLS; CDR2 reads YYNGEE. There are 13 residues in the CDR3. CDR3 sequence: CASSAGFTGELFF. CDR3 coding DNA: TGTGCCAGCAGCGCAGGGTTCACCGGGGAGCTGTTTTTT. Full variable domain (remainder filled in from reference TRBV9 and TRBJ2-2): DSGVTQTPKHLITATGQRVTLRCSPRSGDLSVYWYQQSLDQGLQFLIQYYNGEERAKGNILERFSAQQFPDLHSELNLSSLELGDSALYFCASSAGFTGELFFGEGSRLTVL.

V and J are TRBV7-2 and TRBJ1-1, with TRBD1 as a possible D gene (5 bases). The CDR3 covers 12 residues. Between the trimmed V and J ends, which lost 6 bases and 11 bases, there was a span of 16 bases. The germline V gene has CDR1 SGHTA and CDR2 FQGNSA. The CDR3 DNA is TGTGCCAGCAGTTTGACCGGGGGAAGTGCTTTCTTT. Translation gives CASSLTGGSAFF.

In nucleotides, the CDR3 is TGTGCCAGTAGTAGAAAAGCGGGAGGACTCACAGATACGCAGTATTTT. Encoded protein: CASSRKAGGLTDTQYF. The chain uses TRBV19 and TRBJ2-3; 9 nucleotides align to TRBD2. CDR1 and CDR2 from the germline V gene are LNHDA and SQIVND (reference sequence). Germline trimming cut 4 bases from V and 2 bases from J; bases unmatched to any gene: 7. This CDR3 is built from 16 residues.

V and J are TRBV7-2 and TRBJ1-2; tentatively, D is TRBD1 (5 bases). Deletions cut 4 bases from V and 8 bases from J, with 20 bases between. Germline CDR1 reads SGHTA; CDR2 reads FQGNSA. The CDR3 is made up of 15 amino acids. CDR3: CASSSPDTGAMGYTF. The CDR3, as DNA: TGTGCCAGCAGCTCCCCGGACACGGGAGCTATGGGCTACACCTTC. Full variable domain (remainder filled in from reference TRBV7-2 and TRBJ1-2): GAGVSQSPSNKVTEKGKDVELRCDPISGHTALYWYRQSLGQGLEFLIYFQGNSAPDKSGLPSDRFSAERTGGSVSTLTIQRTQQEDSAVYLCASSSPDTGAMGYTFGSGTRLTVV.

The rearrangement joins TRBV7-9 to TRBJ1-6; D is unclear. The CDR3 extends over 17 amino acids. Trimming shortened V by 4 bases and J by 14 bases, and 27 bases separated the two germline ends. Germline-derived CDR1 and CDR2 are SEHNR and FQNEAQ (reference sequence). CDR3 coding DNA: TGTGCCAGCAGCTCTTGGGGAGGGAGGACGGCAACGGGAACCCTCCACTTT. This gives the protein CASSSWGGRTATGTLHF.